Each of the 18 T cell receptor beta chains below was sequenced from the same sample in a study of blood T cell repertoires in COVID-19. Assay used: immunoSEQ multiplex PCR; TCRdb lists only in-frame clones, some missing. The sample consists of some 160,000 clones, 80% to 90% of them appearing once. The sample taken for sequencing was peripheral blood. These receptors were obtained from a woman aged 60 to 75 with active COVID-19.

The count of this clone is one. This chain connects TRBV7-3 to TRBJ2-7; no definite D call. The CDR3 sequence is 12 residues long. Trimming took 5 bases from V and 6 from J, leaving 11 bases between them. Germline-derived CDR1 and CDR2 are SGHTA and FQGTGA. The CDR3 protein is CASSHLNGEQYF. As DNA, the CDR3 is TGTGCCAGCAGCCACTTAAACGGCGAGCAGTACTTC. Filled out from reference TRBV7-3 and TRBJ2-7, the complete variable domain reads GAGVSQTPSNKVTEKGKYVELRCDPISGHTALYWYRQSLGQGPEFLIYFQGTGAADDSGLPNDRFFAVRPEGSVSTLKIQRTERGDSAVYLCASSHLNGEQYFGPGTRLTVT.

The chain joins TRBV19 to TRBJ2-1; TRBD2 might be the D (5 bases). Germline lookup yields CDR1 LNHDA and CDR2 SQIVND (reference sequence). The CDR3 runs to 14 residues. Trimming took off 3 bases at V and 6 bases at J, with 12 bases between the two ends. Here the CDR3 reads CASSIEPSGNEQFF. DNA of the CDR3: TGTGCCAGTAGTATTGAGCCCAGCGGCAATGAGCAGTTCTTC.

This clone came up once. The rearrangement uses TRBV28 and TRBJ2-2, with D possibly being TRBD2 (5 bases). CDR1 MDHEN and CDR2 SYDVKM come from the germline V gene. The CDR3 extends over 16 amino acids. Trimming pared 4 bases from V and 2 bases from J, leaving 14 bases between. The CDR3 reads CASSSLRRTNTGELFF. The CDR3 nucleotides are TGTGCCAGCAGTTCCCTAAGAAGGACTAACACCGGGGAGCTGTTTTTT. The variable domain in full, completed from reference TRBV28 and TRBJ2-2, reads DVKVTQSSRYLVKRTGEKVFLECVQDMDHENMFWYRQDPGLGLRLIYFSYDVKMKEKGDIPEGYSVSREKKERFSLILESASTNQTSMYLCASSSLRRTNTGELFFGEGSRLTVL.

This chain joins TRBV5-1 and TRBJ2-2; D gene uncertain. This CDR3 region has 16 residues. V was pared by 1 base and J by 5 bases, with 15 bases between. Germline V gene data show CDR1 as SGHRS and CDR2 as YFSETQ. CDR3 sequence reads: CASSLSEVQNTGELFF. CDR3 coding DNA: TGCGCCAGCAGCTTGTCAGAGGTGCAGAATACCGGGGAGCTGTTTTTT.

The genes are TRBV28 and TRBJ1-3; D is uncertain. This CDR3 contains 10 residues. The germline CDR1 and CDR2 sequences are MDHEN and SYDVKM. Trimming took 6 bases from V and 7 from J, leaving 4 bases between them. This CDR3 reads CASSSNTIYF. The CDR3 coding sequence is TGTGCCAGCAGCTCCAACACCATATATTTT.

The rearrangement links TRBV27 to TRBJ1-4, with TRBD1 identical over 9 bases. The CDR3 extends over 15 amino acids. Germline CDR1 and CDR2: MNHEY and SMNVEV (reference sequence). With 5 bases clipped from V and 8 bases from J, the junction kept 9 bases outside the gene matches. The CDR3 is CASSLLGTGREKLFF. CDR3 nucleotides: TGTGCCAGCAGTCTACTAGGGACAGGGCGGGAAAAACTGTTTTTT.

This chain joins TRBV30 and TRBJ1-3; D ambiguous. The ends were cut back, 0 bases at V and 3 bases at J, with 12 bases in the middle. The CDR3 totals 15 residues. Per the germline V gene, CDR1 is GTSNPN and CDR2 is SVGIG (reference sequence). Here the CDR3 reads CAWSVQIGSGNTIYF. The DNA for the CDR3 is TGTGCCTGGAGTGTACAAATAGGGAGTGGAAACACCATATATTTT.

The chain uses TRBV3-1 (or the pseudogene TRBV3-2) and TRBJ2-4; 10 positions match TRBD2. The V and J ends lost 4 bases and 15 bases, in that order; junction bases with no gene match: 6. This CDR3 is built from 12 residues. CDR1 is LGHDT, CDR2 YNNKEL, per germline (reference sequence). In nucleotides, the CDR3 is TGTGCCAGCAGCCTTAGCGGGAGGAGACGGTACTTC. Its protein product is CASSLSGRRRYF.

This clone was recorded once. This chain links TRBV27 with TRBJ1-1, with a weak D call TRBD1 (5 bases). The V end lost 0 bases, the J end lost 5 bases, and 13 bases lay between the germline ends. CDR3 length: 15 amino acids. Germline-derived CDR1 and CDR2 are MNHEY and SMNVEV (reference sequence). For the CDR3, the DNA is TGTGCCAGCAGTTTATCCTGGAGGGGAGGAACTGAAGCTTTCTTT. Protein: CASSLSWRGGTEAFF.

V gene TRBV29-1 combines with J gene TRBJ2-1; no firm D call. Deletions cut 1 base from V and 4 bases from J, with 11 bases between. The CDR3 is 14 residues long. The V gene's germline CDR1 is SQVTM and CDR2 ANQGSEA. The CDR3 region is CSVEGQFLYNEQFF. Here the CDR3 DNA reads TGCAGCGTTGAAGGTCAGTTCTTGTACAATGAGCAGTTCTTC.

The chain couples TRBV28 to TRBJ1-2, with TRBD1 matching 8 bases. V trimming: 7 bases; J trimming: 4 bases; junction bases outside the gene matches: 5. This CDR3 comprises 13 residues. Germline V gene lookup returns CDR1 MDHEN and CDR2 SYDVKM. Written as DNA, the CDR3 is TGTGCCAGCACCAGACAGGGGTTCTATGGCTACACCTTC. This codes for CASTRQGFYGYTF.

The chain joins TRBV27 to TRBJ1-1, with D possibly matching TRBD1 (5 bases). With 8 bases removed from V and 0 bases from J, the gap between germline ends came to 13 bases. The CDR3 consists of 14 residues. Germline assignment: CDR1 MNHEY and CDR2 SMNVEV (reference sequence). Written as DNA, the CDR3 is TGTGCCAGCTTCCGGGGGTCAATGAACACTGAAGCTTTCTTT. Translated, it gives CASFRGSMNTEAFF.

Worth noting for this clone: The junction departs from germline at one end; a sequencing error may be responsible. The CDR3, as DNA: TGTGCCAGCAGCCAAGATCCTAAGGGACAGCAGTTTTTC. Protein product: CASSQDPKGQQFF. V and J are TRBV3-1 (or the pseudogene TRBV3-2) and TRBJ2-7, with 7 bases that match TRBD1. In germline, CDR1 is LGHDT, CDR2 YNNKEL (reference sequence). The CDR3 consists of 13 residues.

The count of this clone is one. The chain links TRBV12-3 or TRBV12-4 to TRBJ2-7, with TRBD1 identical over 9 bases. Trimming cost V 6 bases and J 6 bases; bases outside gene matches: 6. This CDR3 region has 13 residues. CDR3 DNA: TGTGCCAGCAGACTATTGGACAGGGGCGAGCAGTACTTC. Translation gives CASRLLDRGEQYF.

The V call is TRBV7-2, the J call TRBJ2-1; TRBD1 agrees at 11 bases. CDR3 size: 15 residues. With V trimmed by 3 bases and J by 4 bases, 2 bases remained unmatched. Germline loops: CDR1 SGHTA, CDR2 FQGNSA. The CDR3 spells CASSLDRGLYNEQFF. The CDR3 DNA follows: TGTGCCAGCAGCTTGGACAGGGGGCTTTACAATGAGCAGTTCTTC.

In this sample, this clone turned up a few times. V usage is TRBV7-2 and J usage is TRBJ2-4; 7 bases align to TRBD1. This CDR3 region has 16 residues. V dropped 4 bases and J dropped 0; count of bases not matched to a gene: 6. Germline V gene lookup returns CDR1 SGHTA and CDR2 FQGNSA. The CDR3 DNA follows: TGTGCCAGCAGCTCGGGGACAGCACTAGCCAAAAACATTCAGTACTTC. The encoded protein is CASSSGTALAKNIQYF.

This chain links TRBV12-3 or TRBV12-4 with TRBJ1-1; D is unresolved. This CDR3 is built from 12 residues. V was cut by 6 bases and J by 0 bases, with 5 bases left in between. CDR3 residues: CASSLMNTEAFF. CDR3 nucleotides: TGTGCCAGCAGCCTAATGAACACTGAAGCTTTCTTT.

V gene TRBV4-2 combines with J gene TRBJ2-1; D gene ambiguous. Germline V lookup: CDR1 LGHNA, CDR2 YNFKEQ. The CDR3 totals 17 residues. The V end lost 4 bases, the J end lost 2 bases, and 18 bases lay between the germline ends. The CDR3 DNA reads TGTGCCAGCAGCCCCGCTGCCGCGGTTCTAGCCTACAATGAGCAGTTCTTC. Translation: CASSPAAAVLAYNEQFF.